This T cell receptor (beta chain) stems from a study of tumor-infiltrating lymphocytes in primary liver carcinoma. Scientists recovered RNA and DNA together from about 20-30 mg of unsorted bulk tissue. Germline V CDR1 and CDR2: MNHEY, SVGAGI. The CDR3 is made up of 14 amino acids. Between the trimmed V and J ends, which lost 5 bases and 7 bases, there was a span of 14 bases. Synthesis of TCR beta cDNA was carried out from around 540 ng total RNA with a constant-region primer. What produced the TCR beta libraries was three nested multiplex PCR rounds using slightly modified ARM-PCR. TRBV1-TRBV30 forward primers and a C-beta reverse primer were used in the first two PCR rounds, which each ran for about 10 cycles. In TCRdb, the multiplex PCR reads were re-called with MiXCR into one record per CDR3 protein. The sample shows under 150,000 distinct CDR3 sequences, around 65% of them seen only once. This clonotype has only one observation.

The genes are TRBV6-5 and TRBJ2-2, with D maybe TRBD1 (6 bases). Sequencing was performed on tumor-adjacent normal liver tissue. The sequence was obtained from an older woman with primary liver carcinoma and hepatitis B virus infection. The CDR3 sequence is CASSPDSEVGELFF. CDR3 nucleotide sequence: TGTGCCAGCAGTCCGGACAGTGAGGTCGGGGAGCTGTTTTTT.